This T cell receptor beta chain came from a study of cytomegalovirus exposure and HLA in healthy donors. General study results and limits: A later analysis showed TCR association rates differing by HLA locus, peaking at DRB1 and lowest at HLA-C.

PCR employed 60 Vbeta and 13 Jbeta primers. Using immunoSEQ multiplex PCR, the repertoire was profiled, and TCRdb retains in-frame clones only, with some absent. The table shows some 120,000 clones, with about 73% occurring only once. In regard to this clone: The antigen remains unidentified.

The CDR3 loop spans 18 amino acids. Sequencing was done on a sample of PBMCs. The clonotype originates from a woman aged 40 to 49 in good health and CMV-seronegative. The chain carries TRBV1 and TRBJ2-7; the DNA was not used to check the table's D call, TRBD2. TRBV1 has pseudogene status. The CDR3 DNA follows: TGCACCAGCAGCCAAGACGACCAGGGACTAGCGGGGACCTACGAGCAGTACTTC. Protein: CTSSQDDQGLAGTYEQYF.